A selection of T cell receptor beta chains follows, all from one sample in a study of blood T cell repertoires in COVID-19. TCRdb keeps only in-frame clones here, not all; method: immunoSEQ multiplex PCR. The table records some 96,000 clones, about 88% of them present only once. Sequences were obtained from peripheral blood. These receptors originate from a man older than 75 with acute or convalescent COVID-19. CDR3s include the opening cysteine and the closing phenylalanine or tryptophan. The D gene is left open where the match is weak.

CDR3 protein	V gene	D gene	J gene
CASSPLAGESFGTQYF	TRBV7-2	TRBD2	TRBJ2-5
CAISPGQGHEQYF	TRBV10-3	TRBD1	TRBJ2-7
CATGGGPNPSNQPQHF	TRBV5-8	-	TRBJ1-5
CASSLVAQPVEQFF	TRBV5-4	-	TRBJ2-1
CASSLERGGTEAFF	TRBV7-8	-	TRBJ1-1
CASSIGTGGNEQFF	TRBV19	TRBD1	TRBJ2-1
CATKLQGDYNSPLHF	TRBV2	TRBD1	TRBJ1-6
CARSYRLAGGGYEQFF	TRBV5-3	TRBD2	TRBJ2-1
CASSPRGSNQPQHF	TRBV7-2	-	TRBJ1-5
CAWRSSGAEAFF	TRBV30	-	TRBJ1-1
CASSVAARGSSYNEQFF	TRBV9	TRBD2	TRBJ2-1
CASSQDRRTSGFSSTDTQYF	TRBV4-1	TRBD2	TRBJ2-3
CASRSSGRAYNEQFF	TRBV27	TRBD2	TRBJ2-1
CASSFQTSGRNPFF	TRBV5-1	TRBD2	TRBJ2-1
CASSSPGLAAGELFF	TRBV7-3	TRBD2	TRBJ2-2
CASSFPQAPPETQYF	TRBV28	-	TRBJ2-5
CASSSDSRTQYF	TRBV7-2	-	TRBJ2-3
CASSRGERYAYEQYF	TRBV27	-	TRBJ2-7
CASSQDRAYNSPLHF	TRBV4-3	-	TRBJ1-6
CASRQGGQLNTEAFF	TRBV19	TRBD1	TRBJ1-1
CSASGRIQETQYF	TRBV20-1	-	TRBJ2-5
CASSLPGQGARGYTF	TRBV28	TRBD1	TRBJ1-2
CASNWTGVEKETQYF	TRBV27	TRBD1	TRBJ2-5
CASRGGSYEQYF	TRBV5-1	TRBD2	TRBJ2-7
CASSDTYSGLAKNIQYF	TRBV6-1	-	TRBJ2-4
CASSQAHGLAGGGQYF	TRBV14	TRBD2	TRBJ2-7
CAWRDTGYTGELFF	TRBV30	-	TRBJ2-2
CASSLLTTVNTEAFF	TRBV4-1	-	TRBJ1-1
CSVVLQGIDNQPQHF	TRBV29-1	-	TRBJ1-5
CATSDRPGTGVDTEQFF	TRBV24-1	TRBD1	TRBJ2-1
CASSHSPGQGNTIYF	TRBV3-1/TRBV3-2	TRBD1	TRBJ1-3
CASSPGEAANEKLFF	TRBV5-1	-	TRBJ1-4
CASSRQGQGAGTGELFF	TRBV3-1/TRBV3-2	TRBD1	TRBJ2-2
CASSPGSKIGDGVSGYTF	TRBV4-3	-	TRBJ1-2
CASSRTGTVNTEAFF	TRBV19	TRBD1	TRBJ1-1
CASSLQGNTGELFF	TRBV19	-	TRBJ2-2
CATSPDRGREQFF	TRBV15	TRBD1	TRBJ2-1
CASSLVPSTGAYEQYF	TRBV5-6	-	TRBJ2-7
CASSITQETQYF	TRBV7-9	-	TRBJ2-5
CAWSVLRPREGSPLHF	TRBV30	-	TRBJ1-6
CASSLSGGAQPQHF	TRBV27	-	TRBJ1-5
CASSLAGGGADTQYF	TRBV11-3	TRBD2	TRBJ2-3
CASSRGQSNSPLHF	TRBV6-5	-	TRBJ1-6
CATSRGGTAGVEQYF	TRBV15	TRBD2	TRBJ2-7
CASSFTGGIRTYNSPLHF	TRBV28	TRBD1	TRBJ1-6
CAWSGTGTFTEAFF	TRBV30	TRBD1	TRBJ1-1
CASSYSGTAPQETQYF	TRBV6-5	TRBD1	TRBJ2-5
CASSLTSDRDGYTF	TRBV5-1	TRBD1	TRBJ1-2
CASSPPQGQGLFGYTF	TRBV19	TRBD1	TRBJ1-2
CASSLAQSGTYNEQFF	TRBV7-8	TRBD2	TRBJ2-1